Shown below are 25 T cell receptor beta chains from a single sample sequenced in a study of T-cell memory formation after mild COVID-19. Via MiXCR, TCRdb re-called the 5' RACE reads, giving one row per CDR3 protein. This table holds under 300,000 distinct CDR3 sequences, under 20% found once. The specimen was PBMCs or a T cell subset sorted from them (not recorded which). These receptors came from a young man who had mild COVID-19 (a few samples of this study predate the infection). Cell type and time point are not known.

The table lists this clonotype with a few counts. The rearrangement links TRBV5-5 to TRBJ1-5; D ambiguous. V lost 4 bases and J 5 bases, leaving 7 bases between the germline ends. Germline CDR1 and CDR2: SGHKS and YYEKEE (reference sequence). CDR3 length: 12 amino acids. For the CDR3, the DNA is TGTGCCAGCAGCCCCGTTGATCAGCCCCAGCATTTT. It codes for CASSPVDQPQHF.

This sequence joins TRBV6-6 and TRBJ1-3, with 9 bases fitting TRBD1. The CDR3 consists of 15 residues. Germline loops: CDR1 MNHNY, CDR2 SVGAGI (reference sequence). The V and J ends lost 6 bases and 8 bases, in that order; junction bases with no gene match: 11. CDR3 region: CASRTTGGAVDTIYF. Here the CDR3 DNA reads TGTGCCAGCAGGACAACAGGGGGCGCGGTGGACACCATATATTTT.

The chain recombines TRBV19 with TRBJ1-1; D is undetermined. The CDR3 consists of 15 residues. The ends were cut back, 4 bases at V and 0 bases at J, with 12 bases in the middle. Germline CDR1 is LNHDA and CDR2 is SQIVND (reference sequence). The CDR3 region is CASSTNPTVNTEAFF. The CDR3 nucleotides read TGTGCCAGTAGTACAAATCCTACAGTGAACACTGAAGCTTTCTTT.

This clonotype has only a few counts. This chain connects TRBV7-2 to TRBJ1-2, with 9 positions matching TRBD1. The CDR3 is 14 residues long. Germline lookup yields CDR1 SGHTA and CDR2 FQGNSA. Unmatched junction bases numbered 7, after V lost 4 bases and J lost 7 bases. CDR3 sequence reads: CASSSPGQGRGYTF. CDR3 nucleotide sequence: TGTGCCAGCAGCTCGCCGGGACAGGGTCGTGGCTACACCTTC.

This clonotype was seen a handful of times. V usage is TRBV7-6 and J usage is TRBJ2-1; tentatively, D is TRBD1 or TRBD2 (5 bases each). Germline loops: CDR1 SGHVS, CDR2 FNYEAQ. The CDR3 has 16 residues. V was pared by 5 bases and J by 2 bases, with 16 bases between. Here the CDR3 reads CASSPQSRDAYNEQFF. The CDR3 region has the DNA TGTGCCAGCAGCCCACAGTCCCGGGACGCCTACAATGAGCAGTTCTTC. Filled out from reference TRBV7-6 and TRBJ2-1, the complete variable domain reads GAGVSQSPRYKVTKRGQDVALRCDPISGHVSLYWYRQALGQGPEFLTYFNYEAQQDKSGLPNDRFSAERPEGSISTLTIQRTEQRDSAMYRCASSPQSRDAYNEQFFGPGTRLTVL.

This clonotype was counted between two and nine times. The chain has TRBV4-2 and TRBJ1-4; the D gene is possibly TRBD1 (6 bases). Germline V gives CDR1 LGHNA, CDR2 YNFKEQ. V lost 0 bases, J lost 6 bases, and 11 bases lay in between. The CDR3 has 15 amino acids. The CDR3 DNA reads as TGTGCCAGCAGCCAAGATGGCAGGGGTGATGAAAAACTGTTTTTT. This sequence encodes CASSQDGRGDEKLFF.

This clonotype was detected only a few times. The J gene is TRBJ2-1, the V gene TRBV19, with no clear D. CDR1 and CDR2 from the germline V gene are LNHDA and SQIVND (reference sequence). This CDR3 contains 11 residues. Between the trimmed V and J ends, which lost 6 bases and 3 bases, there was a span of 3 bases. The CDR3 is CASRVYNEQFF. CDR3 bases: TGTGCCAGTAGGGTCTACAATGAGCAGTTCTTC.

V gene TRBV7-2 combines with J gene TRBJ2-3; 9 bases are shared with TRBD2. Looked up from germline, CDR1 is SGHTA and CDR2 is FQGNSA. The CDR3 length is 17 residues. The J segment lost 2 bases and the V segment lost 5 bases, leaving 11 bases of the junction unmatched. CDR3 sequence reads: CASSPRTSAHLTDTQYF. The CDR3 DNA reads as TGTGCCAGCAGCCCCCGGACTAGCGCGCACCTCACAGATACGCAGTATTTT. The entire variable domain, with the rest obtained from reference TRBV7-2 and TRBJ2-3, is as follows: GAGVSQSPSNKVTEKGKDVELRCDPISGHTALYWYRQSLGQGLEFLIYFQGNSAPDKSGLPSDRFSAERTGGSVSTLTIQRTQQEDSAVYLCASSPRTSAHLTDTQYFGPGTRLTVL.

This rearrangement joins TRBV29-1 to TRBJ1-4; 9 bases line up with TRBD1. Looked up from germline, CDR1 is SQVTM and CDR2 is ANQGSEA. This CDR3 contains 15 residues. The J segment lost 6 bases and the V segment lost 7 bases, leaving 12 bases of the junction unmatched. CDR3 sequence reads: CSAISPGQGHEKLFF. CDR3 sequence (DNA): TGCAGCGCCATATCCCCGGGACAGGGACATGAAAAACTGTTTTTT.

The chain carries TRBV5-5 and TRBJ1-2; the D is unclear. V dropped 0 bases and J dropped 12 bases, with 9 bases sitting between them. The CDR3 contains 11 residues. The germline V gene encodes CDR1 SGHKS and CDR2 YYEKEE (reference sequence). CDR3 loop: CASSLEWVHTF. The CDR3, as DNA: TGTGCCAGCAGCTTGGAGTGGGTTCACACCTTC.

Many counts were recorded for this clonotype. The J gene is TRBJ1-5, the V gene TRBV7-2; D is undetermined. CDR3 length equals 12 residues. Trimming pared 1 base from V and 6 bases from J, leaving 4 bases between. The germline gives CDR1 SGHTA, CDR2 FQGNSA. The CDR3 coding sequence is TGTGCCAGCAGCTTAGTGGGTCAGCCCCAGCATTTT. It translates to CASSLVGQPQHF.

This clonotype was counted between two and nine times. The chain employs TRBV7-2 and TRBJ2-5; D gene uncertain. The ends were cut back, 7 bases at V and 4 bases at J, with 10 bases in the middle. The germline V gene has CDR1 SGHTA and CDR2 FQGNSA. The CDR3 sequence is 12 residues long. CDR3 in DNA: TGTGCCAGCACCTACGCCGGAGAGACCCAGTACTTC. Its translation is CASTYAGETQYF.

CDR3 loop: CASSVTPTGSDTQYF. The CDR3 region has the DNA TGTGCCAGCAGCGTTACTCCGACAGGGTCAGATACGCAGTATTTT. The chain carries TRBV3-1 and TRBJ2-3; 7 bases are a match to TRBD1. This CDR3 has 15 amino acids. Germline assignment: CDR1 LGHDT and CDR2 YNNKEL (reference sequence). The V gene end was trimmed by 5 bases and the J gene end by 4 bases; junction bases not matched to a gene: 9.

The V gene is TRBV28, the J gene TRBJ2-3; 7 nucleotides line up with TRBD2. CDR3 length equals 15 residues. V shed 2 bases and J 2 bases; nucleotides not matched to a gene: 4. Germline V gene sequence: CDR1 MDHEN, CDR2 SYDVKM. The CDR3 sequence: CASSLSGMDTDTQYF. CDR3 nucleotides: TGTGCCAGCAGTTTAAGCGGGATGGACACAGATACGCAGTATTTT.

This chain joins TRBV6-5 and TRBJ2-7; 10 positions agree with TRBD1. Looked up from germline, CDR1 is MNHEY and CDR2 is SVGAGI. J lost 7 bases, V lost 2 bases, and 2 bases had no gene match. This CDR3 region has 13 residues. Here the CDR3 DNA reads TGTGCCAGCAGTTACGGACAGGGGGGGGAGCAGTACGTC. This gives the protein CASSYGQGGEQYV.

The CDR3 loop reads CATSAPLESYTF. The CDR3 nucleotides read TGTGCCACCAGTGCGCCCCTGGAAAGCTACACCTTC. This chain connects TRBV24-1 to TRBJ1-2; no clear D. The CDR3 runs 12 residues. In germline, CDR1 is KGHDR, CDR2 SFDVKD. The ends were cut back, 5 bases at V and 9 bases at J, with 12 bases in the middle.

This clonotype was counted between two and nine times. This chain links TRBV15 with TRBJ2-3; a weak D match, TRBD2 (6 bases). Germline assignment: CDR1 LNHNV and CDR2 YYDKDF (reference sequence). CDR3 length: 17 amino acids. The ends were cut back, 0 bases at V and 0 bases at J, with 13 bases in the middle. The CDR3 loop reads CATSRDWRGTSTDTQYF. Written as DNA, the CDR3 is TGTGCCACCAGCAGAGATTGGAGGGGCACTAGCACAGATACGCAGTATTTT.

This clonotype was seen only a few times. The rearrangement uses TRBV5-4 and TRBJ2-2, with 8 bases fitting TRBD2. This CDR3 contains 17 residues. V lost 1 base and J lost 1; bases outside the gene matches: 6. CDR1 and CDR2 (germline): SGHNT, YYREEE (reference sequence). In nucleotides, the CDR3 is TGTGCCAGCAGCTTGCGCCGGCTAGCGGGGAACACCGGGGAGCTGTTTTTT. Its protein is CASSLRRLAGNTGELFF. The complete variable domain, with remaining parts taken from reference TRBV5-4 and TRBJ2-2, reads ETGVTQSPTHLIKTRGQQVTLRCSSQSGHNTVSWYQQALGQGPQFIFQYYREEENGRGNFPPRFSGLQFPNYSSELNVNALELDDSALYLCASSLRRLAGNTGELFFGEGSRLTVL.

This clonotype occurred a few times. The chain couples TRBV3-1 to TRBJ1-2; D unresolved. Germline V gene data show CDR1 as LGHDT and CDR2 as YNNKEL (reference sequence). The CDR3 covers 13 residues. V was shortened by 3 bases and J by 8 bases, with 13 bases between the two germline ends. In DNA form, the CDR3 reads TGTGCCAGCAGCCAGTCCAGGATACGCGGCTACACCTTC. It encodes CASSQSRIRGYTF.

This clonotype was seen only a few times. CDR3 amino acids: CAIRAPQGYEQYF. CDR3 coding DNA: TGTGCCATCAGGGCCCCGCAGGGCTACGAGCAGTACTTC. The J gene is TRBJ2-7, the V gene TRBV10-3; perhaps TRBD1 as D (5 bases). V was cut by 6 bases and J by 3 bases, with 12 bases left in between. The CDR3 length is 13 residues. CDR1 and CDR2 from the germline V gene are ENHRY and SYGVKD.

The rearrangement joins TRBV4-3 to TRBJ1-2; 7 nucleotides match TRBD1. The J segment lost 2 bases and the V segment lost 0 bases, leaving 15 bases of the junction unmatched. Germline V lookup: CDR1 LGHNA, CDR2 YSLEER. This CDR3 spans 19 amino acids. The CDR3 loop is CASSQERIGTATGNYGYTF. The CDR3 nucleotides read TGCGCCAGCAGCCAAGAAAGGATCGGGACAGCGACGGGCAACTATGGCTACACCTTC.

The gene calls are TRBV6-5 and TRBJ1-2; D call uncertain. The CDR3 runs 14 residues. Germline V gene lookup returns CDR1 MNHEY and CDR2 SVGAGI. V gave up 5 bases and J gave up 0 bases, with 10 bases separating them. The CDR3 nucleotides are TGTGCCAGCAGTAATCCGTACACTAACTATGGCTACACCTTC. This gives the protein CASSNPYTNYGYTF.

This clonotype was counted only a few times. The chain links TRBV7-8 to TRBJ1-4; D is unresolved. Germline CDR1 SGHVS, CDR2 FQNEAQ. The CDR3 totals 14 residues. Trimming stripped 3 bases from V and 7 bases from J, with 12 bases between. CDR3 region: CASSLAFGVEKLFF. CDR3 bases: TGTGCCAGCAGCTTGGCATTCGGGGTTGAAAAACTGTTTTTT.

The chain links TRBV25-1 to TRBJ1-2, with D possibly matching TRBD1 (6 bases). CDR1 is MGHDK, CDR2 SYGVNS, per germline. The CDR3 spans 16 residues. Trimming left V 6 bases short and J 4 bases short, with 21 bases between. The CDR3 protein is CASRPRGGESFYGYTF. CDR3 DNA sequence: TGTGCCAGCAGACCCCGAGGGGGGGAATCCTTCTATGGCTACACCTTC.

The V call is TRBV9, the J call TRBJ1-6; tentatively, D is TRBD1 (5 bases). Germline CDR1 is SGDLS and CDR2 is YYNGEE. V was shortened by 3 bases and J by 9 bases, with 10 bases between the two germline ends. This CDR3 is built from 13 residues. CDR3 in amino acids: CASSGGVGSPLHF. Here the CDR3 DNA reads TGTGCCAGCAGCGGGGGCGTAGGTTCACCCCTCCACTTT.